Detailed here is one T cell receptor (beta chain). The target antigen is unknown. The record originates from a study of T cells in narcolepsy. Points from the study as a whole: HCRT-specific and TRIB2-specific autoreactive clonotypes appeared among same-patient CSF and blood CD4+ clonotypes. No autoreactive T cell clone sequences appeared in some memory CD4+ repertoires.

CDR1 is MDHEN and CDR2 is SYDVKM in the germline V gene. The CDR3 extends over 11 amino acids. V was cut by 4 bases and J by 8 bases, with 6 bases left in between. Assay: immunoSEQ multiplex PCR; the TCRdb copy retains only in-frame clones and omits some. Found here are about 33,000 clones, 90% of them singletons; the top ten hold more than 0.95%. The sample was CD45RA- memory CD4+ T cells from PBMCs. The source of this sequence is a human donor with narcolepsy. V gene TRBV28 combines with J gene TRBJ2-1; no firm D call. The CDR3 here is CASSSGYEQFF. CDR3 bases: TGTGCCAGCAGTTCCGGGTATGAGCAGTTCTTC. Full variable domain (missing parts from reference TRBV28 and TRBJ2-1): DVKVTQSSRYLVKRTGEKVFLECVQDMDHENMFWYRQDPGLGLRLIYFSYDVKMKEKGDIPEGYSVSREKKERFSLILESASTNQTSMYLCASSSGYEQFFGPGTRLTVL.